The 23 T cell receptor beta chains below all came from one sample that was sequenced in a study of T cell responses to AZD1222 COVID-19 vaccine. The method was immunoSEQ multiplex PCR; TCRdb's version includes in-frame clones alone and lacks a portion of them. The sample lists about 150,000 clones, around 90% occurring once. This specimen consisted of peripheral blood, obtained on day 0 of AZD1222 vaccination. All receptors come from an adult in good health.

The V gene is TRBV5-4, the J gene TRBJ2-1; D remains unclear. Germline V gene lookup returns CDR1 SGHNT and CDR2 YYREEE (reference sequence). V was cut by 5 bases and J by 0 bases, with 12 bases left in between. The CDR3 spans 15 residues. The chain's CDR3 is CASRTTQNSYNEQFF. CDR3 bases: TGTGCCAGCAGGACGACACAAAACTCCTACAATGAGCAGTTCTTC.

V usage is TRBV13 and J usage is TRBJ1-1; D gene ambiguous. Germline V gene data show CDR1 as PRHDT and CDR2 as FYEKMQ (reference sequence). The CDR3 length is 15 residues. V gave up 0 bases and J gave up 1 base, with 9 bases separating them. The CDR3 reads CASSLGLGRNTEAFF. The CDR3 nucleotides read TGTGCCAGCAGCTTAGGCCTAGGCAGGAACACTGAAGCTTTCTTT.

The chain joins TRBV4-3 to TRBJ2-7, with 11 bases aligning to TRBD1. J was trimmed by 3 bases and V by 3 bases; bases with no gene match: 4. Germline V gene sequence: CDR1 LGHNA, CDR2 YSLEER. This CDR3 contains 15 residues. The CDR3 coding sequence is TGCGCCAGCAGCCACGCCGGGACAGGGGGCTACGAGCAGTACTTC. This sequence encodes CASSHAGTGGYEQYF.

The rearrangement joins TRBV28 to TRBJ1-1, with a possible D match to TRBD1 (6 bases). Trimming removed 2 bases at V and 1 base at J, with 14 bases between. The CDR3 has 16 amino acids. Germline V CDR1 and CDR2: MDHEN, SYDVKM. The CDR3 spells CASSLGYRDKNTEAFF. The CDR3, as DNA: TGTGCCAGCAGTTTAGGGTACCGGGACAAGAACACTGAAGCTTTCTTT. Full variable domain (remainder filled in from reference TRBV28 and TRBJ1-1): DVKVTQSSRYLVKRTGEKVFLECVQDMDHENMFWYRQDPGLGLRLIYFSYDVKMKEKGDIPEGYSVSREKKERFSLILESASTNQTSMYLCASSLGYRDKNTEAFFGQGTRLTVV.

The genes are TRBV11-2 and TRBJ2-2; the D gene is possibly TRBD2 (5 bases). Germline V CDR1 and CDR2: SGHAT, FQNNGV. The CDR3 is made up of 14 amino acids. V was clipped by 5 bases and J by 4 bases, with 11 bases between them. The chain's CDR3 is CASSAPRATGELFF. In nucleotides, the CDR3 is TGTGCCAGCAGCGCCCCGCGGGCCACCGGGGAGCTGTTTTTT. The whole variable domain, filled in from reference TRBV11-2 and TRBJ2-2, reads EAGVAQSPRYKIIEKRQSVAFWCNPISGHATLYWYQQILGQGPKLLIQFQNNGVVDDSQLPKDRFSAERLKGVDSTLKIQPAKLEDSAVYLCASSAPRATGELFFGEGSRLTVL.

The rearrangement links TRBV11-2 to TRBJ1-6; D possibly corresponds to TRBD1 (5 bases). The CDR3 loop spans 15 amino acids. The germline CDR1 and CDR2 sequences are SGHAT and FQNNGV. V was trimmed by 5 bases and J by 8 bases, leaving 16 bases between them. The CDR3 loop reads CASSADMTDYSPLHF. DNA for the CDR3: TGTGCCAGCAGCGCTGACATGACAGATTATTCACCCCTCCACTTT.

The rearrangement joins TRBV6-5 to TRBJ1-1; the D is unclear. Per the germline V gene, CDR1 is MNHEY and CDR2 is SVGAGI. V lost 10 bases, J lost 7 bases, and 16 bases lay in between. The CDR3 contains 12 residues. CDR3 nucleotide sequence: TGTGCCACCAAGGGATGGGGTTTTGAAGCTTTCTTT. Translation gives CATKGWGFEAFF.

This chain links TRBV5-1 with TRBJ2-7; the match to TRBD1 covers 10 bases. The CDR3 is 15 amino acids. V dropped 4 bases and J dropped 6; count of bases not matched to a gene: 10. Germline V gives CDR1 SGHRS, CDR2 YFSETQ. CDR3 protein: CASSLWDRGLPEQYF. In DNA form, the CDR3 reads TGCGCCAGCAGCCTCTGGGACAGGGGTCTTCCCGAGCAGTACTTC.

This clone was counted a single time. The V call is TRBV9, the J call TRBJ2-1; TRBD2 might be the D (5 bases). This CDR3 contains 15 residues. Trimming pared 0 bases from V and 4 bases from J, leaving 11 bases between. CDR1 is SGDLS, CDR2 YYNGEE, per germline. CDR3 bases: TGTGCCAGCAGCGTAGAAGCGGCCCCGTACAATGAGCAGTTCTTC. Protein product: CASSVEAAPYNEQFF.

The DNA of the CDR3 is TGTGCCATCAGACGGGAGGGGACCTACAATGAGCAGTTCTTC. It encodes CAIRREGTYNEQFF. The chain combines TRBV10-3 with TRBJ2-1, with 8 bases identical to TRBD2. The CDR3 runs to 14 residues. Trimming cost V 6 bases and J 2 bases; bases outside gene matches: 3. From germline, CDR1 is ENHRY and CDR2 SYGVKD.

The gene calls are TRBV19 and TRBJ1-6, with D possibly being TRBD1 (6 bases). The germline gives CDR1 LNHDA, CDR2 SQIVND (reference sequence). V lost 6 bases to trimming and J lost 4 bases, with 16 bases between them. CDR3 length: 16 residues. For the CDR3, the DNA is TGTGCCAGTAGACCACCGGGGGCAGGGTATAATTCACCCCTCCACTTT. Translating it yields CASRPPGAGYNSPLHF.

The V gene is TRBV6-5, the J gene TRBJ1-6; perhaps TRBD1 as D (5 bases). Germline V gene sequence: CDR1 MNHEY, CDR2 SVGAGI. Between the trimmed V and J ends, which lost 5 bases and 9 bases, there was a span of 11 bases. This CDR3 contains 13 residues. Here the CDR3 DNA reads TGTGCCAGCAGTCCTAGGGGTTCTTCACCCCTCCACTTT. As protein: CASSPRGSSPLHF.

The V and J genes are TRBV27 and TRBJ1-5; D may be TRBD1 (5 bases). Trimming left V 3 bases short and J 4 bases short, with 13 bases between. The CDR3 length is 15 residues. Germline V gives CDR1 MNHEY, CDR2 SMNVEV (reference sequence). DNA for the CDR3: TGTGCCAGCAGTTTGGGGGGGAGGGTTAATCAGCCCCAGCATTTT. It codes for CASSLGGRVNQPQHF.

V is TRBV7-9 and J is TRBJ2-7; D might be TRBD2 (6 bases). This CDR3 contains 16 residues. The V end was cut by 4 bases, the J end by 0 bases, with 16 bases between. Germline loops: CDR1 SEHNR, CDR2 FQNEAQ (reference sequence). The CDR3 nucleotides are TGTGCCAGCAGCTCGCGTGGTGGGGGGACCTCCTACGAGCAGTACTTC. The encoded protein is CASSSRGGGTSYEQYF.

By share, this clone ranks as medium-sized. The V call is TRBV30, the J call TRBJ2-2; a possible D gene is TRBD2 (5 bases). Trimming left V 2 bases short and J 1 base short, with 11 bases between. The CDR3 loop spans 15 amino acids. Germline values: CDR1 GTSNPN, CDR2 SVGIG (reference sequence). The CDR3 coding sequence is TGTGCCTGGAGTCGGCTAGCTGAGAACACCGGGGAGCTGTTTTTT. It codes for CAWSRLAENTGELFF.

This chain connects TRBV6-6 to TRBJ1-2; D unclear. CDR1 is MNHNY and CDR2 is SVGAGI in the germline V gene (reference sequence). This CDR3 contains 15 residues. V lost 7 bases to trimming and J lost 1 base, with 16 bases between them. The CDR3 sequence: CASIDGHDYNYGYTF. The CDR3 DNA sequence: TGTGCCAGCATAGACGGCCATGACTATAACTATGGCTACACCTTC.

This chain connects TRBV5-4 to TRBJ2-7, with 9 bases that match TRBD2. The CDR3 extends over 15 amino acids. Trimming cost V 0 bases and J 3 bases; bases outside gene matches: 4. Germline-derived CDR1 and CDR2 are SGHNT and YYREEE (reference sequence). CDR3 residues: CASSLDGLARYEQYF. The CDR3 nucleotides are TGTGCCAGCAGCTTGGACGGACTAGCGCGCTACGAGCAGTACTTC. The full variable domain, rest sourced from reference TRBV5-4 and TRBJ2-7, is ETGVTQSPTHLIKTRGQQVTLRCSSQSGHNTVSWYQQALGQGPQFIFQYYREEENGRGNFPPRFSGLQFPNYSSELNVNALELDDSALYLCASSLDGLARYEQYFGPGTRLTVT.

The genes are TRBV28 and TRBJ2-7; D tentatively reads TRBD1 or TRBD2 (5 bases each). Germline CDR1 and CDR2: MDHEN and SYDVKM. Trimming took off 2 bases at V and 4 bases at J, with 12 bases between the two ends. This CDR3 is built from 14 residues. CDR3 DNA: TGTGCCAGCAGTTTAGTTGGGGGTAATTACGAGCAGTACTTC. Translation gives CASSLVGGNYEQYF.

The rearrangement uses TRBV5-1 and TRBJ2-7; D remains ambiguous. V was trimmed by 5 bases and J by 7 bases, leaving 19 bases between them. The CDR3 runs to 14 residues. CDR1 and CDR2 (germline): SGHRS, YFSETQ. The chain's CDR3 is CASRDEVQSQEQYF. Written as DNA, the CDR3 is TGCGCCAGCAGGGATGAGGTACAATCCCAGGAGCAGTACTTC.

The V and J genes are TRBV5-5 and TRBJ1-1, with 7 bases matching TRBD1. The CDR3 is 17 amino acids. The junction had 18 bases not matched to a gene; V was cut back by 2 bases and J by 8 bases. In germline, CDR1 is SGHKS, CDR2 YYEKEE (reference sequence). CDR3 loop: CASSFRLLRDSRPEAFF. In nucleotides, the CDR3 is TGTGCCAGCAGCTTTCGTCTCTTAAGGGACAGCAGACCCGAAGCTTTCTTT.

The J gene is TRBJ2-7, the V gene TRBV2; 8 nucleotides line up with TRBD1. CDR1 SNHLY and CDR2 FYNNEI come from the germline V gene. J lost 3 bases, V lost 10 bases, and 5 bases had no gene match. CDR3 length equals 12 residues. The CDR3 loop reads CATRTGNYEQYF. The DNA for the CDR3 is TGTGCCACCAGGACAGGGAACTACGAGCAGTACTTC.

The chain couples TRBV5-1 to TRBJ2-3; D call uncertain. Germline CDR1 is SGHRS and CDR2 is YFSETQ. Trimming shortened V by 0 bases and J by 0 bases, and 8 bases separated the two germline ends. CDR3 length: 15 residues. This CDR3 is CASSLDVSSTDTQYF. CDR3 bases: TGCGCCAGCAGCTTGGACGTCTCTAGCACAGATACGCAGTATTTT.

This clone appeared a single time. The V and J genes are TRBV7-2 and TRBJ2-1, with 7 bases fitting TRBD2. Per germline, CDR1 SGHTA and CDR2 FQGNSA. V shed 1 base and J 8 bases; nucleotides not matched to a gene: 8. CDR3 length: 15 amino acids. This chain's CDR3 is CASSLGSTSVYEQFF. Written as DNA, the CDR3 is TGTGCCAGCAGCTTAGGTTCCACTAGCGTCTATGAGCAGTTCTTC. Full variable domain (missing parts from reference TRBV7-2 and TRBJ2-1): GAGVSQSPSNKVTEKGKDVELRCDPISGHTALYWYRQSLGQGLEFLIYFQGNSAPDKSGLPSDRFSAERTGGSVSTLTIQRTQQEDSAVYLCASSLGSTSVYEQFFGPGTRLTVL.